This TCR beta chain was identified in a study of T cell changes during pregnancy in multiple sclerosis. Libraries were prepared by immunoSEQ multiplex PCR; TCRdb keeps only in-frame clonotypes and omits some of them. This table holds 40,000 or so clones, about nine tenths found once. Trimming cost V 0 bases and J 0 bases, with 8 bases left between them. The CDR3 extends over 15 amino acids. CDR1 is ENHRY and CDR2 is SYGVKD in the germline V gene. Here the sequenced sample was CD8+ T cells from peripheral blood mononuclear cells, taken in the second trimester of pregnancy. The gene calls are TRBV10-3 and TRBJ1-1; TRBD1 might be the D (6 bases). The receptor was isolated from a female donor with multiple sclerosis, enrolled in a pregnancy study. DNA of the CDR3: TGTGCCATCAGTGAGTCCGGACAGTTGAACACTGAAGCTTTCTTT. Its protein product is CAISESGQLNTEAFF.